This T cell receptor (beta chain) came from a study of shared clonotypes between healthy human individuals (dated by TCRdb to 2018 to 2021). General notes on the study: The cohort comprised two women and a few men aged 18 to 49 years. Per donor, leukapheresis produced somewhere between about 0.8 and 9 billion PBMCs. For each donor, CD4 naive and CD4 memory were each run on three plates, CD8 naive on two plates, and CD8 memory on one plate. Libraries were prepared and TCR repertoires were sequenced by different laboratories using diverse techniques, in order to increase sequencing depth and limit assay-specific biases. To estimate repertoire size and how much clonotype sharing occurs between individuals, the study deeply sequenced the blood TCR repertoires of several healthy adults. Findings and caveats that apply to the study as a whole: Rarefaction of sorted-subset datasets indicated incomplete sequencing despite the large sequencing depth. Sharing across several donors was observed for 5% to 6.5% of naive CD4, over 3% of naive CD8, 2% to 2.5% of memory CD4, and roughly 0.4% of memory CD8 clonotypes. Only blood was sampled, and tissue TCR repertoires likely differ from those in blood. Compared with non-shared clonotypes, clonotypes shared by all four sorted-subset donors had higher generation probabilities. Pairwise subsampling led to the expectation that sequencing depth would affect the degree of clonotype sharing among donors. Naive subsets generally had larger estimated clonotype richness than memory subsets did. The genetic and exposure-history diversity represented was limited by the small number of donors.

The germline V gene specifies SNHLY as CDR1 and FYNNEI as CDR2. Reading from cysteine to phenylalanine, the CDR3 counts 14 amino acids. The entry retains the CDR3 DNA only, 42 bases that are in frame from base 1. V loses 4 bases of germline sequence and J loses 4 bases, and the interval between the two ends is 11 bases. The donors were healthy, HIV-negative adults with no recently reported acute infections or vaccinations. Only Caucasian adults living in Nashville, Tennessee, USA were represented among the donors. Magnetic negative selection was used to enrich CD4+ T cells, after which naive cells were positively selected on CD45RA and the negative fraction became the memory subset. Blood was collected by leukapheresis, and PBMCs were isolated by Ficoll-Histopaque density gradient centrifugation and then cryopreserved in liquid nitrogen vapor phase. Analytical flow cytometry was used to check the purity and quantity of each magnetically sorted T cell population. Genomic DNA was isolated from every sorted fraction and measured by UV absorbance on a Nanodrop 2000c.

About this clone: Its target antigen remains unknown. Base qualities are not at hand, and no much larger clone is one base apart.

Using the deep immunoSEQ assay, multiplex PCR amplified TCR CDR3 regions from genomic DNA. Genomic DNA extracted from each cell subset was distributed evenly over all wells of several immunoSEQ 96-well plates, and each plate served as one replicate. For sorted subsets, roughly 0.2 ug genomic DNA, equal to 30,000 to 35,000 T cell genomes, was loaded into each replicate PCR. The purified libraries were quantified using a Qubit 3.0 fluorometer, sized with a Bioanalyzer 2100, and then quantified again using the KAPA Library Quantification kit. Each immunoSEQ 96-well plate was sequenced on its own single-read 150-cycle Illumina NextSeq 550 flow cell. Per the source publication's procedure: Because the immunoSEQ output included only junctional sequences and no quality scores, the filtering could not be the same as the filtering used for full-length reads. To assign V/J genes and CDR3, sequences were annotated against IMGT germline references using PyIR, a Python wrapper for IgBLAST v1.9. Reads were filtered out if the reads had weak V/J assignments (E-value above 1e-6), no CDR3, stop codons, out-of-frame junctions, or ambiguous translated residues. V3J clonotypes were defined as sequences sharing the same inferred V gene, J gene, and CDR3 amino acid sequence. Percentage overlap between repertoires was computed as shared unique clonotypes divided by the size of the smaller repertoire. Repertoire richness was assessed with RTK rarefaction, the Chao1 estimator, and Recon v2.1 estimates of unobserved clonotypes. Generation probabilities for all TCRbeta clonotypes obtained by the gDNA method from several donors were computed using OLGA. TCRdb provides this immuneACCESS table in a form limited to in-frame rearrangements. Some clones are lacking; in checked studies, under half of them reflect an unresolved V gene, and why the rest are absent is not known. Clone size and V and J calls were adopted from that table, with D and trimming inferred from the DNA. The sample has 1 million to 1.2 million clones on record, 60% to 80% of them singletons. The top ten clonotypes cover about 0.89% of the sample.

The sequence was obtained from a young man in good health. Some clones in this sample may be carry-over from other donors' samples. The chain employs TRBV2 and TRBJ2-1; too little of a D gene remains to name it. The specimen was memory CD4+ T cells from PBMCs. Read against the paper, the sample's cell subset or site label means: CD45RA-negative fraction. Read as DNA, the sequence is TGTGCCAGCAGTGTCGCGGAGTTATACAATGAGCAGTTCTTC. It codes for CASSVAELYNEQFF. Here the CDR3 is joined to the reference TRBV2 and TRBJ2-1 genes, and the full variable domain is: EPEVTQTPSHQVTQMGQEVILRCVPISNHLYFYWYRQILGQKVEFLVSFYNNEISEKSEIFDDQFSVERPDGSNFTLKIRSTKLEDSAMYFCASSVAELYNEQFFGPGTRLTVL.